A single sample is the source of the 30 T cell receptor beta chains below, sequenced in a study of identical twins. TCRdb processed the 5' RACE reads anew with MiXCR; each CDR3 protein has one entry. Of under 1 million distinct CDR3 sequences in the sample, approximately 13% are singletons; the top ten hold around 1.6%. Another study also made use of these data, one on yellow fever vaccine responses in identical twins.

Sample: PBMCs. The receptors stem from a woman between 18 and 30 years old in good health.

V usage is TRBV15 and J usage is TRBJ2-5, with a tentative D call TRBD1 (5 bases). CDR1 and CDR2 from the germline V gene are LNHNV and YYDKDF (reference sequence). This CDR3 comprises 13 residues. V lost 4 bases, J lost 6 bases, and 12 bases lay in between. CDR3: CATSKQGGQTQYF. CDR3 sequence (DNA): TGTGCCACCAGCAAGCAGGGTGGGCAGACCCAGTACTTC.

This clonotype was counted at least ten times. The chain has TRBV14 and TRBJ1-6; no clear D. Germline V gene lookup returns CDR1 SGHDN and CDR2 FVKESK. There are 16 residues in the CDR3. The V gene lost 4 bases and the J gene lost 9 bases, with 19 bases spanning the gap. CDR3 DNA sequence: TGTGCCAGCAGCCTCCCTGGGTCCCTCACGAGTTCACCCCTCCACTTT. It specifies CASSLPGSLTSSPLHF. Full variable domain (rest looked up from reference TRBV14 and TRBJ1-6): EAGVTQFPSHSVIEKGQTVTLRCDPISGHDNLYWYRRVMGKEIKFLLHFVKESKQDESGMPNNRFLAERTGGTYSTLKVQPAELEDSGVYFCASSLPGSLTSSPLHFGNGTRLTVT.

In its sample, this clonotype was seen a few times. The chain combines TRBV10-3 with TRBJ2-5; D gene unclear. The CDR3 loop spans 14 amino acids. Trimming left V 5 bases short and J 1 base short, with 11 bases between. In germline, CDR1 is ENHRY, CDR2 SYGVKD. In nucleotides, the CDR3 is TGTGCCATCAGTCCGCGGAGTTCCCAAGAGACCCAGTACTTC. As protein: CAISPRSSQETQYF.

This clonotype was found a few times. The chain uses TRBV5-5 and TRBJ2-3; 11 bases match TRBD2. The CDR3 has 15 amino acids. V gave up 5 bases and J gave up 5 bases; unmatched junction bases: 7. Germline CDR1 reads SGHKS; CDR2 reads YYEKEE (reference sequence). CDR3 in amino acids: CASSATSGRIDTQYF. CDR3 nucleotide sequence: TGTGCCAGCAGTGCTACTAGCGGGAGAATAGATACGCAGTATTTT.

This clonotype was counted between two and nine times. The V call is TRBV19, the J call TRBJ2-1; tentatively, D is TRBD1 (5 bases). V lost 4 bases and J 8 bases, leaving 21 bases between the germline ends. Germline CDR1 and CDR2: LNHDA and SQIVND (reference sequence). The CDR3 totals 16 residues. CDR3 in DNA: TGTGCCAGTAGTAAGTTGGTGAAAGGGGATAAAGATGAGCAGTTCTTC. Amino acids: CASSKLVKGDKDEQFF.

The chain employs TRBV2 and TRBJ2-5, with a weak D call TRBD1 (5 bases). The germline gives CDR1 SNHLY, CDR2 FYNNEI. CDR3 length equals 14 residues. V lost 4 bases to trimming and J lost 5 bases, with 14 bases between them. This CDR3 is CASSVGQGGETQYF. Here the CDR3 DNA reads TGTGCCAGCAGTGTCGGGCAGGGTGGCGAGACCCAGTACTTC.

The chain has TRBV6-5 and TRBJ1-1; D is possibly TRBD1 (5 bases). Deletions cut 2 bases from V and 1 base from J, with 11 bases between. The CDR3 runs 15 residues. Germline-derived CDR1 and CDR2 are MNHEY and SVGAGI. The CDR3, as DNA: TGTGCCAGCAGTTACCATGGACATGAGAACACTGAAGCTTTCTTT. It encodes CASSYHGHENTEAFF.

The chain couples TRBV12-3 or TRBV12-4 to TRBJ2-3; D remains unclear. The CDR3 length is 12 residues. Trimming shortened V by 6 bases and J by 11 bases, and 15 bases separated the two germline ends. The CDR3 protein is CASSPLLREQYF. The CDR3 DNA reads TGTGCCAGCAGCCCACTCCTAAGAGAGCAGTATTTT.

The rearrangement uses TRBV12-3 or TRBV12-4 and TRBJ2-1, with D perhaps matching TRBD2 (5 bases). The CDR3 length is 13 residues. V was pared by 6 bases and J by 4 bases, with 10 bases between. The CDR3 bases are TGTGCCAGCAGCCCGGAGCGGTACAATGAGCAGTTCTTC. This encodes CASSPERYNEQFF.

The chain recombines TRBV28 with TRBJ2-4; TRBD2 matches 7 bases. Germline V gene sequence: CDR1 MDHEN, CDR2 SYDVKM. This CDR3 contains 13 residues. After removal of 9 bases from V and 3 bases from J, the junction contained 5 bases not matched to a gene. The CDR3 nucleotides read TGTGCCAGTCAAGCGGGGATCAAAAACATTCAGTACTTC. Translation: CASQAGIKNIQYF. The complete variable domain, with remaining parts taken from reference TRBV28 and TRBJ2-4, reads DVKVTQSSRYLVKRTGEKVFLECVQDMDHENMFWYRQDPGLGLRLIYFSYDVKMKEKGDIPEGYSVSREKKERFSLILESASTNQTSMYLCASQAGIKNIQYFGAGTRLSVL.

This clonotype was recorded a few times. The rearrangement links TRBV19 to TRBJ2-3, with D perhaps TRBD1 (7 bases). Germline assignment: CDR1 LNHDA and CDR2 SQIVND (reference sequence). The CDR3 length is 18 residues. Trimming pared 1 base from V and 3 bases from J, leaving 20 bases between. This CDR3 reads CASSIGAAMPGGTDTQYF. The CDR3 DNA follows: TGTGCCAGTAGTATAGGGGCAGCCATGCCAGGGGGGACAGATACGCAGTATTTT.

The chain links TRBV5-6 to TRBJ2-7; TRBD1 might be the D (5 bases). Germline V gives CDR1 SGHDT, CDR2 YYEEEE. This CDR3 contains 14 residues. Deletions cut 0 bases from V and 3 bases from J, with 10 bases between. As DNA, the CDR3 is TGTGCCAGCAGCTTGGTAACAGGTATCTACGAGCAGTACGTC. It codes for CASSLVTGIYEQYV.

CDR3 loop: CASSLASQAGTRHQETQYF. As DNA, the CDR3 is TGCGCCAGCAGCTTGGCTTCCCAGGCGGGAACTAGACACCAAGAGACCCAGTACTTC. V and J are TRBV5-1 and TRBJ2-5, with a weak D call TRBD2 (6 bases). The CDR3 is 19 residues long. Germline CDR1 SGHRS, CDR2 YFSETQ. Trimming left V 0 bases short and J 0 bases short, with 21 bases between.

This clonotype has a handful of counts. V gene TRBV7-6 combines with J gene TRBJ2-1; 7 positions agree with TRBD1. Germline CDR1 and CDR2: SGHVS and FNYEAQ. The length of the CDR3 is 16 residues. With V trimmed by 1 base and J by 3 bases, 6 bases remained unmatched. CDR3 sequence: CASSLEGTDYYNEQFF. The CDR3 DNA sequence: TGTGCCAGCAGCTTAGAAGGGACAGACTACTACAATGAGCAGTTCTTC.

Only a few counts were recorded for this clonotype. J is TRBJ1-5 and V is TRBV10-3; TRBD1 might be the D (5 bases). CDR1 is ENHRY, CDR2 SYGVKD, per germline. This CDR3 is built from 13 residues. Trimming removed 6 bases from V and 8 bases from J, with 14 bases in between. CDR3 bases: TGTGCCATCAGCGACCGGGGGAGTAAGCCCCAGCATTTT. Its protein is CAISDRGSKPQHF.

A few counts support this clonotype. The chain combines TRBV27 with TRBJ2-3, with D possibly matching TRBD2 (5 bases). CDR1 is MNHEY and CDR2 is SMNVEV in the germline V gene (reference sequence). The V gene lost 7 bases and the J gene lost 2 bases, with 16 bases spanning the gap. This CDR3 contains 15 residues. DNA of the CDR3: TGTGCCAGCACCTCTAAAAGCGGATACACAGATACGCAGTATTTT. It is translated as CASTSKSGYTDTQYF.

This clonotype was recorded a few times. V is TRBV11-2 and J is TRBJ2-1; the D is unclear. The CDR3 runs to 17 residues. Trimming took 4 bases from V and 0 from J, leaving 16 bases between them. In germline, CDR1 is SGHAT, CDR2 FQNNGV. CDR3 residues: CASSSRTALSSYNEQFF. Here the CDR3 DNA reads TGTGCCAGCAGCTCCCGAACAGCCCTTAGCTCCTACAATGAGCAGTTCTTC.

This clonotype has just a few counts. The gene calls are TRBV6-8 and TRBJ2-7, with 7 bases identical to TRBD1. This CDR3 has 15 amino acids. Germline lookup yields CDR1 MNHGY and CDR2 SAAAGT. J was trimmed by 2 bases and V by 6 bases; bases with no gene match: 10. The CDR3, as DNA: TGTGCCAGCAGCCGTAGACAGGGTCCAACCTACGAGCAGTACTTC. Translated, it gives CASSRRQGPTYEQYF.

The CDR3, as DNA: TGTGCCAGCAGTTGGGACAGGGGTGGGCACAATGAGCAGTTCTTC. Its translation: CASSWDRGGHNEQFF. This chain links TRBV12-3 or TRBV12-4 with TRBJ2-1; TRBD1 aligns across 10 bases. CDR3 length equals 15 residues. Trimming cost V 4 bases and J 5 bases; bases outside gene matches: 5.

The gene calls are TRBV11-2 and TRBJ1-4; 7 bases are shared with TRBD1. V was clipped by 1 base and J by 6 bases; unmatched bases: 8. CDR1 is SGHAT and CDR2 is FQNNGV in the germline V gene. The CDR3 has 16 amino acids. The CDR3 region has the DNA TGTGCCAGCAGCTTAGGTTACAGGGGTGATCATGAAAAACTGTTTTTT. It translates to CASSLGYRGDHEKLFF.

This clonotype has a count of ten or more. CDR3 sequence (DNA): TGTGCCAGCAGTTTAGACAGGGGCGATGAGCAGTTCTTC. This gives the protein CASSLDRGDEQFF. The chain recombines TRBV27 with TRBJ2-1; 8 bases fit TRBD1. The CDR3 totals 13 residues. Germline lookup yields CDR1 MNHEY and CDR2 SMNVEV (reference sequence). V trimming: 2 bases; J trimming: 8 bases; junction bases outside the gene matches: 2.

The chain combines TRBV5-1 with TRBJ1-1; D is perhaps TRBD1 (6 bases). This CDR3 contains 14 residues. Trimming took 0 bases from V and 3 from J, leaving 9 bases between them. Germline V gives CDR1 SGHRS, CDR2 YFSETQ. The CDR3 loop reads CASSLVQGDTEAFF. The CDR3 DNA is TGCGCCAGCAGCTTGGTACAGGGTGACACTGAAGCTTTCTTT.

This chain connects TRBV6-1 to TRBJ2-1; 7 bases are shared with TRBD2. V was pared by 2 bases and J by 0 bases, with 10 bases of the junction left unmatched. The germline CDR1 and CDR2 sequences are MNHNS and SASEGT. The CDR3 runs to 18 residues. The CDR3 DNA follows: TGTGCCAGCAGTGAACAGAGACGGCGGGAGAGCTCCTACAATGAGCAGTTCTTC. Encoded protein: CASSEQRRRESSYNEQFF.

This CDR3 reads CASSPREMNTEAFF. CDR3 nucleotides: TGTGCCAGCAGCCCGCGGGAGATGAACACTGAAGCTTTCTTT. The genes are TRBV3-1 and TRBJ1-1; D is uncertain. Trimming pared 4 bases from V and 0 bases from J, leaving 9 bases between. CDR1 and CDR2 (germline): LGHDT, YNNKEL (reference sequence). The CDR3 is 14 residues long. The full variable domain, its missing parts supplied by reference TRBV3-1 and TRBJ1-1, is DTAVSQTPKYLVTQMGNDKSIKCEQNLGHDTMYWYKQDSKKFLKIMFSYNNKELIINETVPNRFSPKSPDKAHLNLHINSLELGDSAVYFCASSPREMNTEAFFGQGTRLTVV.

The V call is TRBV5-1, the J call TRBJ2-7; D is ambiguous. The CDR3 totals 14 residues. The germline V gene encodes CDR1 SGHRS and CDR2 YFSETQ. Trimming removed 3 bases at V and 6 bases at J, with 16 bases between. The chain's CDR3 is CASSYYTLTVEQYV. CDR3 coding DNA: TGCGCCAGCAGCTATTACACTTTGACGGTCGAGCAGTACGTC.

The chain couples TRBV9 to TRBJ2-5; TRBD2 matches at 13 bases. V was pared by 4 bases and J by 2 bases, with 5 bases of the junction left unmatched. This CDR3 spans 16 amino acids. Germline V CDR1 and CDR2: SGDLS, YYNGEE. The CDR3 reads CASSSGLAGSQETQYF. The DNA for the CDR3 is TGTGCCAGCAGCTCGGGACTAGCGGGGTCACAAGAGACCCAGTACTTC.

This clonotype came up many times. The rearrangement links TRBV12-3 or TRBV12-4 to TRBJ1-1; no reliable D call. Trimming left V 3 bases short and J 0 bases short, with 8 bases between. There are 14 residues in the CDR3. The CDR3 region is CASSFSQVNTEAFF. The CDR3 nucleotides read TGTGCCAGCAGTTTCAGTCAGGTGAACACTGAAGCTTTCTTT.

The chain links TRBV15 to TRBJ1-5, with D uncertain. CDR1 is LNHNV, CDR2 YYDKDF, per germline (reference sequence). The CDR3 extends over 12 amino acids. V was cut by 5 bases and J by 0 bases, with 2 bases left in between. CDR3 sequence reads: CATSFSNQPQHF. CDR3 in DNA: TGTGCCACCAGCTTTAGCAATCAGCCCCAGCATTTT.

This clonotype occurred a few times. The chain employs TRBV11-1 and TRBJ2-5; 16 nucleotides align to TRBD2. Per the germline V gene, CDR1 is SGHAT and CDR2 is FQDESV (reference sequence). Trimming cost V 2 bases and J 1 base; bases outside gene matches: 4. The CDR3 contains 18 residues. CDR3 DNA: TGTGCCAGCAGCTTAAGGGGACTAGCGGGGGGGCTCCAAGAGACCCAGTACTTC. Translating it yields CASSLRGLAGGLQETQYF.

This clonotype has a count of ten or more. The chain is built from TRBV12-3 or TRBV12-4 and TRBJ1-3; 10 nucleotides line up with TRBD1. The CDR3 runs to 15 residues. The V and J ends lost 6 bases and 1 base, in that order; junction bases with no gene match: 3. The CDR3 reads CASSRTGGSGNTIYF. In DNA, the CDR3 is TGTGCCAGCAGCCGGACAGGGGGGTCTGGAAACACCATATATTTT.